Sequencing of this TCR beta chain was carried out in a study of CD4 T cells in relation to SARS-CoV-2 and coronaviruses. In the study overall: After approximately 10 days of antigen culture, PBMC TCR beta CDR3s were sequenced. Shared crossreactive spike epitopes were mapped to their HLA restriction.

There are a few counts of this clone. Its antigen is unknown. Before the COVID-19 pandemic, during about 2011-2019, CD4+ T cells were taken from unexposed donors. The cells were cultured for about ten days before CD4+ T cells were isolated. Cells permitting, SARS-CoV-2 S/N and four cold-coronavirus spikes were tested on unexposed-donor CD4+ T cells. There are 13 residues in the CDR3. Germline CDR1 MDHEN, CDR2 SYDVKM. V was shortened by 6 bases and J by 3 bases, with 12 bases between the two germline ends. Clones were sequenced by immunoSEQ multiplex PCR, and TCRdb holds only the in-frame ones, with some missing. The repertoire includes about 21,000 clones, 70% to 80% of them detected once, and around 12% sits in the top ten.

This chain joins TRBV28 and TRBJ2-7; possibly TRBD1 for D (6 bases). The TCR comes from a human donor in good health. Sequencing used CD4+ T cells from PBMCs, cultured in vitro. The CDR3 coding sequence is TGTGCCAGCAGAACACCACAGGGCTACGAGCAGTACTTC. Translating it yields CASRTPQGYEQYF. Variable domain in full (rest from reference TRBV28 and TRBJ2-7): DVKVTQSSRYLVKRTGEKVFLECVQDMDHENMFWYRQDPGLGLRLIYFSYDVKMKEKGDIPEGYSVSREKKERFSLILESASTNQTSMYLCASRTPQGYEQYFGPGTRLTVT.